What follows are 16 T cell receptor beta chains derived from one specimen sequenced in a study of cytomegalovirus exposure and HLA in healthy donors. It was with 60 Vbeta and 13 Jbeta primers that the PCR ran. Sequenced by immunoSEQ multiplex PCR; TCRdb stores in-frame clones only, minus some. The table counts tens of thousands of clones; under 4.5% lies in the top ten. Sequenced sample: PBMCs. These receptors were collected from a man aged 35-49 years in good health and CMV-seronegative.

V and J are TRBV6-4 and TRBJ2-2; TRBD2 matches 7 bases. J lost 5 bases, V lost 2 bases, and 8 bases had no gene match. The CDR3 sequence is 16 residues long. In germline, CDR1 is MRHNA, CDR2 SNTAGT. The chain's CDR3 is CASSDLGLGETGELFF. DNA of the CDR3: TGTGCCAGCAGTGACCTTGGACTAGGGGAAACCGGGGAGCTGTTTTTT.

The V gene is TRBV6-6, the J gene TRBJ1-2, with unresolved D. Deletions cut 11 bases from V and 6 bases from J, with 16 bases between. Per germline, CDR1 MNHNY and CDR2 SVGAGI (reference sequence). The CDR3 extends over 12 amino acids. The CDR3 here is CAGRSVGNGYTF. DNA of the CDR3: TGTGCCGGGAGGAGCGTCGGGAATGGCTACACCTTC.

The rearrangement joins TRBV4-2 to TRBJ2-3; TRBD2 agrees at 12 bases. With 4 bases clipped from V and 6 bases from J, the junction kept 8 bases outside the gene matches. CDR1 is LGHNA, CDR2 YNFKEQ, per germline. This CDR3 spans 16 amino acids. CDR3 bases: TGTGCCAGCAGCCCCCGGACTAGCGGGATCGGGGATACGCAGTATTTT. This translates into CASSPRTSGIGDTQYF.

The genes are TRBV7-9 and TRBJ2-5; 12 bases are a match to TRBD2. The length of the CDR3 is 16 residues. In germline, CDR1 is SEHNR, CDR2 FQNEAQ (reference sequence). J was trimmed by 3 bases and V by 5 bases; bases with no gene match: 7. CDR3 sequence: CASSKPTSGSKETQYF. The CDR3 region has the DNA TGTGCCAGCAGCAAACCGACTAGCGGGAGTAAAGAGACCCAGTACTTC.

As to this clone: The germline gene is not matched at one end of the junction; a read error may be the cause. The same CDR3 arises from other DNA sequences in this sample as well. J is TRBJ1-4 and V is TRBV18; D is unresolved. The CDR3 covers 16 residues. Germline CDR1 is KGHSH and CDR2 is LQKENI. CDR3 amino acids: CASSPTKGGVNGKLFF. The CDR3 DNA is TGCGCCAGCTCACCAACCAAAGGAGGAGTGAATGGAAAACTGTTTTTT.

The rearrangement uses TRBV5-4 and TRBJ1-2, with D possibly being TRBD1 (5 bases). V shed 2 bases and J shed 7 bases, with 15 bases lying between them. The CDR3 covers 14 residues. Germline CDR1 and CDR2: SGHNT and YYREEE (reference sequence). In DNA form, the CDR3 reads TGTGCCAGCAGCTTAGACAGCGAATGGGGTGGCTACACCTTC. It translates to CASSLDSEWGGYTF.

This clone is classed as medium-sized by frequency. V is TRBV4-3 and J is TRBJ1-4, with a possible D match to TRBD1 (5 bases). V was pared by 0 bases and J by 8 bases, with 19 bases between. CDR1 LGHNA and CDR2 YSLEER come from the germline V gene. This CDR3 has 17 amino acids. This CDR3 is CASSQDWRQGSGEKLFF. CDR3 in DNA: TGCGCCAGCAGCCAAGACTGGCGGCAGGGCTCAGGGGAAAAACTGTTTTTT.

The CDR3 region is CATSQRGRFYEQYF. The CDR3 DNA reads TGTGCCACTTCACAGCGGGGCAGATTCTACGAGCAGTACTTC. This chain uses TRBV15 with TRBJ2-7, with TRBD2 matching over 7 bases. This CDR3 contains 14 residues. After removal of 9 bases from V and 3 bases from J, the junction contained 11 bases not matched to a gene. CDR1 is LNHNV, CDR2 YYDKDF, per germline (reference sequence).

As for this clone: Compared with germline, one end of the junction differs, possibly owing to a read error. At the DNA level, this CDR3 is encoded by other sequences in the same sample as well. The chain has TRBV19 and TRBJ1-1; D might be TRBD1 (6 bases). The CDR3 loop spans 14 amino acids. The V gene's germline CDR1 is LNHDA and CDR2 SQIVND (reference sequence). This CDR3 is CASRRQATNTEAFF. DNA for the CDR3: TGCGCCAGTAGGCGACAGGCAACGAACACTGAAGCTTTCTTT.

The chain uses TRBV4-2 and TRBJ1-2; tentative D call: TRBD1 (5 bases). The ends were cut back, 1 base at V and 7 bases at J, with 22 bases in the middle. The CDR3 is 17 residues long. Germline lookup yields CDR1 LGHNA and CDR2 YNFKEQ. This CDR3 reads CASSQGGARSGVPGYTF. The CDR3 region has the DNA TGTGCCAGCAGCCAAGGGGGCGCTAGAAGTGGTGTTCCTGGCTACACCTTC.

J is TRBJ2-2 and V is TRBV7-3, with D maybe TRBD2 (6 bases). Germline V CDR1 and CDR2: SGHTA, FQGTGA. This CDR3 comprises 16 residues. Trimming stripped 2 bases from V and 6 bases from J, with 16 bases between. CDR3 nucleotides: TGTGCCAGCAGCTTATATAATCCGGGAGTGGCCGGGGAGCTGTTTTTT. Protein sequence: CASSLYNPGVAGELFF. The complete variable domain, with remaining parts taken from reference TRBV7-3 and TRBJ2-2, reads GAGVSQTPSNKVTEKGKYVELRCDPISGHTALYWYRQSLGQGPEFLIYFQGTGAADDSGLPNDRFFAVRPEGSVSTLKIQRTERGDSAVYLCASSLYNPGVAGELFFGEGSRLTVL.

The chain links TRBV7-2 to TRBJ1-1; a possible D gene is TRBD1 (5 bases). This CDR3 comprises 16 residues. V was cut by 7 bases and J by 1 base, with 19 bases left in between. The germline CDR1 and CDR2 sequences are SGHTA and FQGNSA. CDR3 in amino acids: CASTMGVTRENTEAFF. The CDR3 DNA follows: TGTGCCAGCACCATGGGGGTAACGCGGGAGAACACTGAAGCTTTCTTT. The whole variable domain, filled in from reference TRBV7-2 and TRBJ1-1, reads GAGVSQSPSNKVTEKGKDVELRCDPISGHTALYWYRQSLGQGLEFLIYFQGNSAPDKSGLPSDRFSAERTGGSVSTLTIQRTQQEDSAVYLCASTMGVTRENTEAFFGQGTRLTVV.

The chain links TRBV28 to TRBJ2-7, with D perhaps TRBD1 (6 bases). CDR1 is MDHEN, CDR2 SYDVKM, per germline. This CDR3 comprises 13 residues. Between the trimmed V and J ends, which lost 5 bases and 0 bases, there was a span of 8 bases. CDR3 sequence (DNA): TGTGCCAGCAGTCGGGACAACTCCTACGAGCAGTACTTC. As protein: CASSRDNSYEQYF.

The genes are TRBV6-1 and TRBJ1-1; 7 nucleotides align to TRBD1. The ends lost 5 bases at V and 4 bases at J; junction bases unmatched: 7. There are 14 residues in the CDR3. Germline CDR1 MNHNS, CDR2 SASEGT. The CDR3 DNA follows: TGTGCCAGCAGTCTTACAGGGGACGGCACTGAAGCTTTCTTT. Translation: CASSLTGDGTEAFF.

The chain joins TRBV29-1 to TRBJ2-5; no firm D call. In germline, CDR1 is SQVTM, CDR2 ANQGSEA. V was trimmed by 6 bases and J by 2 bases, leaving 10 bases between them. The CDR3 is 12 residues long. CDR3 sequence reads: CSVANGQETQYF. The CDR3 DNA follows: TGCAGCGTCGCGAATGGTCAAGAGACCCAGTACTTC.

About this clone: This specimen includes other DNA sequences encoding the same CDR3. CDR3 sequence: CASSIPGRVEYGYTF. In DNA, the CDR3 is TGTGCCAGTAGTATTCCGGGAAGGGTGGAATATGGCTACACCTTC. The chain links TRBV19 to TRBJ1-2; D not certain. Trimming took off 3 bases at V and 5 bases at J, with 16 bases between the two ends. The CDR3 contains 15 residues. The germline V gene encodes CDR1 LNHDA and CDR2 SQIVND (reference sequence).